This T cell receptor (beta chain) came from a study of blood T cell repertoires in COVID-19 (dated by TCRdb to about 2020). Regarding the study in general: Samples from collaborators originated in the United States, Italy and Spain and spanned both the acute and convalescent phases of COVID-19. Deeply sampled blood TCRbeta repertoires from subjects exposed to, actively infected with, or recovered from COVID-19 were included in the dataset. The samples were drawn from two sources: the first 160 participants of the ongoing ImmuneRACE study, and some 1,300 subjects contributed by 6 global collaborators. The repertoires were released in a freely available public database intended as a resource for research on the immune response to SARS-CoV-2. The material from the prospective study consisted of cDNA or gDNA derived from T cells, B-cell-depleted T cells, or PBMCs. Where available, HLA class I and class II types were obtained from metadata supplied by the sample provider rather than from assay-based typing. Nearly every sample came with metadata listing a de-identified subject ID, COVID-19 status, age in years and sex. Results the study describes overall, beyond this receptor: How much clinical and demographic metadata was included differed by source and by participant, and the metadata was provided uncurated.

Collaborating institutions collected whole blood in K2EDTA tubes following their own protocols. Collaborator samples were shipped for TCRbeta analysis as frozen whole blood, isolated PBMCs, or DNA extracted from either sample type. TCRbeta CDR3 regions were amplified from genomic DNA using the immunoSEQ Assay, a bias-controlled multiplex PCR. Per the original workflow: The number of nucleated cells in each sample was estimated from the amplification of reference gene primers within the assay. Sequence reads were collapsed and filtered to measure the absolute abundance of every unique TCRbeta CDR3 rearrangement. For each sample, productive Simpson clonality was calculated as the square root of Simpson's diversity index across productive rearrangements. TCRdb stores this immuneACCESS table with in-frame sequences only. Part of the clones is absent; in the studies checked, under half of the shortfall reflects unresolved V genes, and no reason is known for the rest. From that table come the V and J calls and clone size; the DNA was used to work out D and trimming. The sample table records some 80,000 clones; around 81% of these occur just once. The top ten hold 44% of the sample.

For this clone: Which antigen it targets is not known. Base qualities are not at hand, and no much larger clone is one base apart.

The sample taken for sequencing was peripheral blood. This receptor was obtained from an elderly man with acute or convalescent COVID-19.

In nucleotides, the sequence is TGCGCCAGCAGCCTGAGCGGACTTGGCACAGATACGCAGTATTTT. It codes for CASSLSGLGTDTQYF. The rearranged segments are TRBV4-1 and TRBJ2-3; D gene: possibly TRBD2, on 5 matching bases. CDR1 MGHRA and CDR2 YSYEKL were looked up in the germline V gene. The CDR3 has 15 amino acids, counting the end cysteine and phenylalanine. Only the CDR3 portion is preserved as DNA: 45 bases, with reading frame beginning at the first base. V sheds 4 bases and J sheds 1 base, leaving 12 bases between their ends.